This entry features one TCR beta chain sequence. What this receptor recognizes is not known. One base away there is no much larger clone; base qualities are not given. These data belong to a study of blood T cell repertoires in COVID-19 (TCRdb year 2020). In the study overall: Collaborator samples came from the United States, Italy and Spain and covered acute and convalescent phases of COVID-19. The samples were drawn from the first 160 participants of the ongoing ImmuneRACE study and from under 1,500 subjects provided by 6 global collaborators. The prospective study material was composed of cDNA or gDNA derived from T cells, B-cell-depleted T cells, or PBMCs. Deeply sampled blood TCRbeta repertoires from subjects exposed to, actively infected with, or recovered from COVID-19 were included in the dataset. Where available, HLA class I and class II types were obtained from metadata supplied by the sample provider rather than from assay-based typing. The repertoires were made available in a free public database intended to serve as a resource for research on the immune response to SARS-CoV-2. A de-identified subject ID, COVID-19 status, age in years and sex were almost always included in the sample metadata.

Broader findings and caveats from the paper: The quantity of clinical and demographic metadata differed by source and by participant and was supplied without curation.

Each collaborating institution followed its own protocols to collect whole blood in K2EDTA tubes. For TCRbeta analysis, collaborators shipped samples as frozen whole blood, isolated PBMCs, or DNA extracted from either of those sample types. From its cysteine to its phenylalanine, the CDR3 spans 13 amino acids. Only the CDR3 DNA is retained, 39 bases long and in frame from the first base. V is cut back by 4 bases and J by 7 bases, with 6 bases in the junction unmatched. CDR1 and CDR2, per the germline V gene, are SGHTA and FQGNSA. TCRbeta CDR3 regions were amplified from genomic DNA by means of the immunoSEQ Assay, a bias-controlled multiplex PCR. The original methods were these. The number of nucleated cells in each sample was estimated by amplification of reference gene primers within the assay. To quantify the absolute abundance of each unique TCRbeta CDR3 rearrangement, sequence reads were collapsed and filtered. For each sample, productive Simpson clonality was calculated by taking the square root of Simpson's diversity index across productive rearrangements. In TCRdb, the immuneACCESS table is reduced to in-frame sequences with V and J assigned. These tables do not hold every clone; where another copy was compared, an unresolved V gene accounts for under half, and the others remain unexplained. V and J calls and clone size come straight from that table; D and trimming were deduced from the DNA. The sample contains 110,000 to 150,000 clones, 81% of them found a single time. Of the sample, approximately 8% is held by the ten largest clones.

In this chain, TRBV7-2 is recombined with TRBJ2-7, and 8 bases in between align with TRBD1. This receptor was obtained from a human donor in a cohort sampled during active COVID-19. The sequenced sample consisted of peripheral blood. The CDR3 has the sequence CASSSGQGQEQYF. The sequenced DNA is TGTGCCAGCAGCTCCGGACAGGGCCAGGAGCAGTACTTC.